This T cell receptor (beta chain) was obtained from a study of T cell changes during pregnancy in multiple sclerosis. The CDR3 sequence is 16 residues long. V lost 0 bases and J lost 5; bases outside the gene matches: 8. Germline-derived CDR1 and CDR2 are SGHVS and FNYEAQ. The protocol was immunoSEQ multiplex PCR, while the TCRdb copy is restricted to in-frame clones and leaves out a portion. This sample carries some 20,000 clones, approximately 90% of them seen once, and the ten largest clones take about 1.3%. The chain is built from TRBV7-6 and TRBJ2-7; 9 bases match TRBD2. The receptor comes from a female donor in good health, enrolled as a control in a pregnancy study. Material: CD4+ T cells from peripheral blood mononuclear cells, obtained in the first trimester of pregnancy. CDR3 in amino acids: CASSLAFGGGANEQYF. The CDR3, as DNA: TGTGCCAGCAGCTTAGCGTTCGGCGGGGGGGCAAACGAGCAGTACTTC.